The entry below describes one T cell receptor (beta chain). CDR1 and CDR2 from the germline V gene are MNHEY and SMNVEV (reference sequence). The CDR3 has 15 residues. After removal of 6 bases from V and 3 bases from J, the junction contained 7 bases not matched to a gene. Clones were read by immunoSEQ multiplex PCR, and TCRdb kept only the in-frame ones, dropping some. The data hold about 64,000 clones, with 90% observed a single time. This sample was included in a study of T cell changes during pregnancy in multiple sclerosis. The chain joins TRBV27 to TRBJ1-5; 8 bases align to TRBD1. This material consisted of peripheral blood, taken in the third trimester of pregnancy. The clonotype originates from a female donor in good health, enrolled as a control in a pregnancy study. CDR3 amino acids: CASRKTGGHNQPQHF. The CDR3 DNA is TGTGCCAGCAGAAAAACAGGGGGACACAATCAGCCCCAGCATTTT.